The 3 T cell receptor beta chains below come from one sample, sequenced in a study of cytomegalovirus exposure and HLA in healthy donors. Use of 60 Vbeta and 13 Jbeta primers characterized the PCR. Sequencing used immunoSEQ multiplex PCR; TCRdb keeps in-frame clones, though not all of them. The sample carries around 180,000 clones, 80% to 85% recorded once. The sequenced sample was PBMCs. These receptors were obtained from a boy between 2 and 10 years old in good health and CMV-seronegative.

The chain has TRBV9 and TRBJ2-5; 7 bases are shared with TRBD1. V lost 6 bases to trimming and J lost 5 bases; unmatched junction nucleotides: 7. The V gene's germline CDR1 is SGDLS and CDR2 YYNGEE. The CDR3 runs to 13 residues. The CDR3 nucleotides are TGTGCCAGCAACCCCACAGGGGATGAGACCCAGTACTTC. It translates to CASNPTGDETQYF.

The chain recombines TRBV6-1 with TRBJ1-5; 11 bases map to TRBD1. After removal of 5 bases from V and 4 bases from J, the junction contained 4 bases not matched to a gene. CDR3 length: 15 amino acids. In germline, CDR1 is MNHNS, CDR2 SASEGT. CDR3 in amino acids: CASSPGQGANQPQHF. The CDR3 DNA reads as TGTGCCAGCAGTCCCGGACAGGGGGCGAATCAGCCCCAGCATTTT.

Comment on this clone: The DNA is left out, because the CDR3 cannot be placed on it with certainty; the CDR3 is given as TCRdb lists it. The gene calls are TRBV21-1 and TRBJ2-1; the D call TRBD2 from the table was never checked on the DNA. TRBV21-1 is designated a pseudogene. The CDR3 totals 17 residues, both ends included. CDR3 protein: CASSKVGGGTHHNEQFF.